The 20 T cell receptor beta chains below all came from one sample that was sequenced in a study of CD8+ T cells in alopecia areata. Reverse transcribed after extraction, RNA yielded cDNA as the sequencing template. Sequencing was performed with immunoSEQ multiplex PCR; in TCRdb, only in-frame clones are kept and a portion is missing. The sample consists of some 110,000 clones, around two fifths of them appearing once. The specimen was CD4+ T cells sorted from blood. The origin of the receptors is a human donor with alopecia areata.

This clone came up a few times. V gene TRBV7-2 combines with J gene TRBJ1-5; D is undetermined. V lost 5 bases and J 2 bases, leaving 10 bases between the germline ends. This CDR3 is built from 14 residues. The germline V gene encodes CDR1 SGHTA and CDR2 FQGNSA. The CDR3 loop is CASSQSFRNQPQHF. The CDR3 DNA is TGTGCCAGCAGCCAAAGCTTCCGCAATCAGCCCCAGCATTTT. Variable domain in full (rest from reference TRBV7-2 and TRBJ1-5): GAGVSQSPSNKVTEKGKDVELRCDPISGHTALYWYRQSLGQGLEFLIYFQGNSAPDKSGLPSDRFSAERTGGSVSTLTIQRTQQEDSAVYLCASSQSFRNQPQHFGDGTRLSIL.

V usage is TRBV7-2 and J usage is TRBJ2-5; D possibly matches TRBD1 or TRBD2 (5 bases each). Germline loops: CDR1 SGHTA, CDR2 FQGNSA. V gave up 11 bases and J gave up 4 bases, with 14 bases separating them. CDR3 length: 12 residues. The CDR3 is CAGGQGVETQYF. CDR3 in DNA: TGTGCCGGTGGGCAGGGAGTAGAGACCCAGTACTTC.

There are a few counts of this clone. The chain couples TRBV5-1 to TRBJ1-5, with 10 bases matching TRBD1. V gave up 2 bases and J gave up 6 bases; unmatched junction bases: 2. Germline-derived CDR1 and CDR2 are SGHRS and YFSETQ. The CDR3 totals 14 residues. CDR3 loop: CASSLGTGVQPQHF. DNA for the CDR3: TGCGCCAGCAGCTTAGGGACAGGGGTTCAGCCCCAGCATTTT.

Only a few counts were recorded for this clone. V is TRBV5-1 and J is TRBJ2-1; tentative D call: TRBD1 (5 bases). V was clipped by 0 bases and J by 9 bases, with 16 bases between them. The CDR3 sequence is 15 residues long. In germline, CDR1 is SGHRS, CDR2 YFSETQ. In DNA form, the CDR3 reads TGCGCCAGCAGCTTGGCGGCCTTAACGCAGGGTGAGCAGTTCTTC. This codes for CASSLAALTQGEQFF.

V gene TRBV29-1 combines with J gene TRBJ2-3, with D tentatively TRBD2 (5 bases). The germline CDR1 and CDR2 sequences are SQVTM and ANQGSEA. The CDR3 spans 15 residues. V lost 4 bases and J 5 bases, leaving 19 bases between the germline ends. The CDR3 spells CSVGMGRPRGDTQYF. CDR3 sequence (DNA): TGCAGCGTTGGAATGGGCAGGCCCCGGGGAGATACGCAGTATTTT.

This sequence joins TRBV5-1 and TRBJ2-5; no reliable D call. CDR1 and CDR2 (germline): SGHRS, YFSETQ. V was cut by 5 bases and J by 1 base, with 6 bases left in between. The CDR3 contains 12 residues. The CDR3 loop is CASRVSQETQYF. The CDR3 region has the DNA TGCGCCAGCAGAGTAAGCCAAGAGACCCAGTACTTC.

This chain joins TRBV30 and TRBJ2-7; 8 bases map to TRBD2. V shed 0 bases and J 7 bases; nucleotides not matched to a gene: 5. Germline assignment: CDR1 GTSNPN and CDR2 SVGIG (reference sequence). The CDR3 loop spans 13 amino acids. CDR3 loop: CAWSVLPGGEQYF. The CDR3 nucleotides read TGTGCCTGGAGTGTACTTCCGGGAGGGGAGCAGTACTTC.

J is TRBJ1-2 and V is TRBV29-1; unclear D gene. This CDR3 comprises 12 residues. V was pared by 3 bases and J by 9 bases, with 14 bases between. CDR1 is SQVTM and CDR2 is ANQGSEA in the germline V gene. The CDR3 loop is CSVEEPPERYTF. Written as DNA, the CDR3 is TGCAGCGTTGAGGAGCCCCCGGAGCGCTACACCTTC.

V gene TRBV2 combines with J gene TRBJ2-3, with D unclear. This CDR3 contains 12 residues. Trimming took off 5 bases at V and 6 bases at J, with 9 bases between the two ends. The germline CDR1 and CDR2 sequences are SNHLY and FYNNEI. CDR3 protein: CASSWMGDTQYF. The CDR3 DNA follows: TGTGCCAGCAGTTGGATGGGTGATACGCAGTATTTT. Variable domain in full (rest from reference TRBV2 and TRBJ2-3): EPEVTQTPSHQVTQMGQEVILRCVPISNHLYFYWYRQILGQKVEFLVSFYNNEISEKSEIFDDQFSVERPDGSNFTLKIRSTKLEDSAMYFCASSWMGDTQYFGPGTRLTVL.

The CDR3 spells CSVRELMNTGELFF. CDR3 nucleotide sequence: TGCAGCGTTCGCGAGCTAATGAACACCGGGGAGCTGTTTTTT. The chain has TRBV29-1 and TRBJ2-2; D remains unclear. The CDR3 length is 14 residues. Germline V lookup: CDR1 SQVTM, CDR2 ANQGSEA. Trimming pared 5 bases from V and 1 base from J, leaving 11 bases between.

The chain couples TRBV28 to TRBJ1-2, with D hard to call. CDR3 size: 11 residues. Trimming removed 4 bases at V and 3 bases at J, with 3 bases between. Germline V gene lookup returns CDR1 MDHEN and CDR2 SYDVKM. As DNA, the CDR3 is TGTGCCAGCAGTTACCACTATGGCTACACCTTC. Its translation: CASSYHYGYTF.

This clone was detected only a few times. The rearrangement links TRBV15 to TRBJ2-2, with TRBD2 identical over 13 bases. Germline values: CDR1 LNHNV, CDR2 YYDKDF (reference sequence). This CDR3 comprises 19 residues. Germline trimming cut 3 bases from V and 9 bases from J; bases unmatched to any gene: 16. As DNA, the CDR3 is TGTGCCACCAGCAGGGGTGATGGACTAGCGGGAGTCCCTCGCCGGGAGCTGTTTTTT. Its protein product is CATSRGDGLAGVPRRELFF.

The rearrangement uses TRBV7-9 and TRBJ1-2, with unresolved D. Trimming stripped 3 bases from V and 2 bases from J, with 7 bases between. The CDR3 is 13 residues long. Germline-derived CDR1 and CDR2 are SEHNR and FQNEAQ (reference sequence). Here the CDR3 DNA reads TGTGCCAGCAGCTTTGGGCAGAACTATGGCTACACCTTC. Its translation is CASSFGQNYGYTF.

This clone occurred a few times. The chain uses TRBV28 and TRBJ2-7, with 7 positions matching TRBD1. V dropped 6 bases and J dropped 2; count of bases not matched to a gene: 4. CDR1 and CDR2 from the germline V gene are MDHEN and SYDVKM. The CDR3 sequence is 13 residues long. The CDR3, as DNA: TGTGCCAGCAGATCCGGACAGGCCTACGAGCAGTACTTC. It is translated as CASRSGQAYEQYF.

This sequence joins TRBV11-2 and TRBJ2-1; a weak D match, TRBD1 (5 bases). With 5 bases removed from V and 0 bases from J, the gap between germline ends came to 8 bases. The CDR3 is 14 amino acids. The germline gives CDR1 SGHAT, CDR2 FQNNGV. CDR3 coding DNA: TGTGCCAGCAGCCCAGGGAACTCCTACAATGAGCAGTTCTTC. Protein sequence: CASSPGNSYNEQFF.

The chain employs TRBV28 and TRBJ1-2; no reliable D call. CDR3 length equals 15 residues. The V end was cut by 2 bases, the J end by 2 bases, with 12 bases between. The germline V gene encodes CDR1 MDHEN and CDR2 SYDVKM. CDR3 DNA sequence: TGTGCCAGCAGTTTAGGGTCGGCTCACAACTATGGCTACACCTTC. Translating it yields CASSLGSAHNYGYTF.

The J gene is TRBJ1-1, the V gene TRBV29-1; 11 bases agree with TRBD1. V trimming: 7 bases; J trimming: 1 base; junction bases outside the gene matches: 5. The CDR3 runs to 14 residues. Per the germline V gene, CDR1 is SQVTM and CDR2 is ANQGSEA. The CDR3 is CSAEDRGRNTEAFF. The CDR3 DNA reads as TGCAGCGCGGAGGACAGGGGGCGGAACACTGAAGCTTTCTTT. Full variable domain (rest looked up from reference TRBV29-1 and TRBJ1-1): SAVISQKPSRDICQRGTSLTIQCQVDSQVTMMFWYRQQPGQSLTLIATANQGSEATYESGFVIDKFPISRPNLTFSTLTVSNMSPEDSSIYLCSAEDRGRNTEAFFGQGTRLTVV.

The rearrangement uses TRBV30 and TRBJ1-4; D may be TRBD1 (6 bases). The germline V gene has CDR1 GTSNPN and CDR2 SVGIG (reference sequence). V was clipped by 6 bases and J by 7 bases, with 21 bases between them. The CDR3 contains 15 residues. The CDR3 DNA reads as TGTGCCTGCGGACAGCCCGGCGGCCGGGCTGAAAAACTGTTTTTT. The encoded protein is CACGQPGGRAEKLFF. Complete variable domain (other parts from reference TRBV30 and TRBJ1-4): SQTIHQWPATLVQPVGSPLSLECTVEGTSNPNLYWYRQAAGRGLQLLFYSVGIGQISSEVPQNLSASRPQDRQFILSSKKLLLSDSGFYLCACGQPGGRAEKLFFGSGTQLSVL.

The chain recombines TRBV7-8 with TRBJ2-1, with D possibly matching TRBD2 (7 bases). The germline V gene encodes CDR1 SGHVS and CDR2 FQNEAQ. V lost 0 bases and J 5 bases, leaving 14 bases between the germline ends. The CDR3 spans 16 residues. As DNA, the CDR3 is TGTGCCAGCAGCTTAGCGGCGGGGGCGGGAAACAATGAGCAGTTCTTC. Translated, it gives CASSLAAGAGNNEQFF.

The chain carries TRBV28 and TRBJ2-5; D ambiguous. CDR1 and CDR2 (germline): MDHEN, SYDVKM. The length of the CDR3 is 13 residues. V was pared by 5 bases and J by 5 bases, with 12 bases between. CDR3 nucleotide sequence: TGTGCCAGCAGTCTCCCCGTACTGGAGACCCAGTACTTC. Translation gives CASSLPVLETQYF.